This T cell receptor (beta chain) derives from a study of T-cell memory formation after mild COVID-19. Study at large: Largely, TCR clusters stayed within a single donor.

This clonotype has a count of ten or more. MiXCR was run by TCRdb on the 5' RACE reads, yielding one entry per CDR3 protein. The table lists roughly 35,000 distinct CDR3 sequences, 7% to 8% of them singletons. The V and J ends lost 0 bases and 3 bases respectively, with 12 bases between them. This CDR3 comprises 14 residues. Germline V CDR1 and CDR2: DFQATT, SNEGSKA (reference sequence). This sequence originates from a man aged 18 to 29 who had mild COVID-19 (a few samples of this study predate the infection). Cell type and time point are not known. The sample consisted of PBMCs or a T cell subset sorted from them (not recorded which). The chain joins TRBV20-1 to TRBJ2-7, with D tentatively TRBD2 (5 bases). The CDR3 reads CSARDVGENYEQYF. CDR3 nucleotides: TGCAGTGCTAGAGATGTCGGGGAAAACTACGAGCAGTACTTC.